These 26 T cell receptor beta chains share one sample of origin, sequenced in a study of chemoradiotherapy in HPV16-positive cancers. Here immunoSEQ multiplex PCR was the method, and the copy in TCRdb shows in-frame clones only, minus some. The sample yields approximately 7,700 clones, approximately 80% seen once. This material consisted of tumor tissue, taken from a patient who underwent chemoradiotherapy. These receptors originate from a human donor with HPV-associated anogenital cancer.

The CDR3 nucleotides are TGTGCCAGCAGCCCCCCGGTGATCATCACCGGGGAGCTGTTTTTT. This sequence encodes CASSPPVIITGELFF. The chain uses TRBV5-5 and TRBJ2-2; D gene ambiguous. Germline-derived CDR1 and CDR2 are SGHKS and YYEKEE (reference sequence). The CDR3 runs to 15 residues. V dropped 4 bases and J dropped 4 bases, with 14 bases sitting between them.

This chain connects TRBV15 to TRBJ1-2, with D tentatively TRBD1 (6 bases). Per germline, CDR1 LNHNV and CDR2 YYDKDF (reference sequence). The ends were cut back, 7 bases at V and 4 bases at J, with 19 bases in the middle. The CDR3 spans 15 residues. The CDR3 DNA sequence: TGTGCCACCACCCTGTTAAGGGGGGCGGTCTATGGCTACACCTTC. It specifies CATTLLRGAVYGYTF.

Only one count was recorded for this clone. This rearrangement joins TRBV5-4 to TRBJ1-1, with a possible D match to TRBD1 (5 bases). This CDR3 has 14 amino acids. The ends were cut back, 1 base at V and 5 bases at J, with 12 bases in the middle. Germline V gives CDR1 SGHNT, CDR2 YYREEE (reference sequence). CDR3 sequence: CASSLSGDGTEAFF. DNA for the CDR3: TGTGCCAGCAGCTTGAGTGGGGACGGTACTGAAGCTTTCTTT. Filled out from reference TRBV5-4 and TRBJ1-1, the complete variable domain reads ETGVTQSPTHLIKTRGQQVTLRCSSQSGHNTVSWYQQALGQGPQFIFQYYREEENGRGNFPPRFSGLQFPNYSSELNVNALELDDSALYLCASSLSGDGTEAFFGQGTRLTVV.

This sequence joins TRBV10-3 and TRBJ1-2, with D possibly being TRBD1 (5 bases). Trimming cost V 2 bases and J 0 bases, with 7 bases left between them. The CDR3 has 14 residues. In germline, CDR1 is ENHRY, CDR2 SYGVKD. In DNA form, the CDR3 reads TGTGCCATCAGTGAGACAGGACCTAACTATGGCTACACCTTC. Amino acids: CAISETGPNYGYTF.

The chain joins TRBV18 to TRBJ2-7, with 7 bases lining up with TRBD1. Germline V gene data show CDR1 as KGHSH and CDR2 as LQKENI. The CDR3 runs 13 residues. The V segment lost 6 bases and the J segment 3 bases; nucleotides outside the gene matches: 5. The CDR3 reads CASSPGQDYEQYF. The CDR3 DNA follows: TGTGCCAGCTCGCCTGGACAGGACTACGAGCAGTACTTC. Looking up the rest from reference TRBV18 and TRBJ2-7 gives the full variable domain: NAGVMQNPRHLVRRRGQEARLRCSPMKGHSHVYWYRQLPEEGLKFMVYLQKENIIDESGMPKERFSAEFPKEGPSILRIQQVVRGDSAAYFCASSPGQDYEQYFGPGTRLTVT.

This rearrangement joins TRBV10-3 to TRBJ2-7, with D unresolved. Trimming took off 2 bases at V and 1 base at J, with 6 bases between the two ends. The CDR3 sequence is 13 residues long. From germline, CDR1 is ENHRY and CDR2 SYGVKD. CDR3 loop: CAISEADSYEQYF. CDR3 bases: TGTGCCATCAGTGAGGCTGATTCCTACGAGCAGTACTTC.

The rearrangement uses TRBV18 and TRBJ1-6, with D hard to call. Germline V gives CDR1 KGHSH, CDR2 LQKENI. Trimming shortened V by 1 base and J by 9 bases, and 7 bases separated the two germline ends. The CDR3 is 13 amino acids. CDR3 nucleotide sequence: TGTGCCAGCTCACCACAATCTGGTTCACCCCTCCACTTT. Translated, it gives CASSPQSGSPLHF.

Only a few counts were recorded for this clone. This chain connects TRBV9 to TRBJ1-2; D ambiguous. The V and J ends lost 4 bases and 2 bases respectively, with 12 bases between them. Germline CDR1 is SGDLS and CDR2 is YYNGEE. This CDR3 is 14 amino acids long. Written as DNA, the CDR3 is TGTGCCAGCAGCAGCGAAGGAGCAAACTATGGCTACACCTTC. The encoded protein is CASSSEGANYGYTF.

The CDR3 reads CASSSIRQSSNTEAFF. CDR3 coding DNA: TGTGCCAGCAGCTCGATCCGACAGAGCTCGAACACTGAAGCTTTCTTT. The chain carries TRBV5-5 and TRBJ1-1; D perhaps matches TRBD1 (5 bases). V gave up 3 bases and J gave up 1 base, with 16 bases separating them. Germline CDR1 SGHKS, CDR2 YYEKEE (reference sequence). The CDR3 has 16 residues.

The V and J genes are TRBV25-1 and TRBJ1-2; D gene uncertain. Germline loops: CDR1 MGHDK, CDR2 SYGVNS. The germline V and J ends were trimmed by 1 base and 8 bases, with 5 bases remaining between them. CDR3 length: 11 residues. CDR3 coding DNA: TGTGCCAGCAGTGAATTGGAGGGCTACACCTTC. Translation: CASSELEGYTF.

This sequence joins TRBV11-2 and TRBJ2-5; 7 nucleotides line up with TRBD2. Germline CDR1 SGHAT, CDR2 FQNNGV. The CDR3 consists of 14 residues. Losses at the gene ends were 5 bases for V and 2 bases for J; bases not matched to a gene: 5. The CDR3 region is CASSKHGGQETQYF. The CDR3 DNA follows: TGTGCCAGCAGCAAACACGGGGGGCAAGAGACCCAGTACTTC.

The chain links TRBV10-1 to TRBJ1-2, with 7 bases aligning to TRBD1. The CDR3 is made up of 12 amino acids. CDR1 and CDR2 from the germline V gene are WNHNN and SYGVQD (reference sequence). Trimming cost V 11 bases and J 5 bases; bases outside gene matches: 8. The DNA for the CDR3 is TGCGCCGCTCCAGGGGGGCGGTATGGCTACACCTTC. It codes for CAAPGGRYGYTF.

The V gene is TRBV7-9, the J gene TRBJ1-4; unclear D gene. The CDR3 consists of 14 residues. Deletions cut 7 bases from V and 5 bases from J, with 14 bases between. Germline CDR1 reads SEHNR; CDR2 reads FQNEAQ (reference sequence). CDR3 in amino acids: CASTPPIGNEKLFF. The CDR3 DNA follows: TGTGCCAGCACCCCGCCCATTGGGAATGAAAAACTGTTTTTT.

The chain couples TRBV12-2 to TRBJ2-5. TRBV12-2 is annotated as a pseudogene. CDR3 size: 15 residues. The CDR3 here is CASRLRQRGQETQYF. In nucleotides, the CDR3 is TGTGCAAGTCGCTTACGACAGAGGGGCCAAGAGACCCAGTACTTC.

The rearrangement links TRBV4-1 to TRBJ2-7; D not resolved. V was pared by 0 bases and J by 2 bases, with 11 bases between. The CDR3 runs 15 residues. The V gene's germline CDR1 is MGHRA and CDR2 YSYEKL. The CDR3 region is CASSQEGSQTYEQYF. CDR3 nucleotide sequence: TGCGCCAGCAGCCAAGAAGGATCCCAAACCTACGAGCAGTACTTC.

V gene TRBV7-6 combines with J gene TRBJ2-3; D unresolved. CDR1 and CDR2 (germline): SGHVS, FNYEAQ. The CDR3 has 13 residues. Trimming removed 0 bases from V and 0 bases from J, with 1 base in between. The CDR3 coding sequence is TGTGCCAGCAGCTTAGCGAGCACAGATACGCAGTATTTT. Encoded protein: CASSLASTDTQYF. Based on the CDR3 plus reference TRBV7-6 and TRBJ2-3, the full variable domain is GAGVSQSPRYKVTKRGQDVALRCDPISGHVSLYWYRQALGQGPEFLTYFNYEAQQDKSGLPNDRFSAERPEGSISTLTIQRTEQRDSAMYRCASSLASTDTQYFGPGTRLTVL.

V gene TRBV7-2 combines with J gene TRBJ1-5, with 8 bases identical to TRBD1. The CDR3 spans 15 residues. Looked up from germline, CDR1 is SGHTA and CDR2 is FQGNSA. V shed 1 base and J 5 bases; nucleotides not matched to a gene: 4. CDR3 bases: TGTGCCAGCAGCTTAGACGGGACAGGCGATCAGCCCCAGCATTTT. It specifies CASSLDGTGDQPQHF.

The chain combines TRBV18 with TRBJ2-2; D is undetermined. CDR1 and CDR2 from the germline V gene are KGHSH and LQKENI. Between the trimmed V and J ends, which lost 2 bases and 4 bases, there was a span of 11 bases. CDR3 size: 15 residues. As DNA, the CDR3 is TGTGCCAGCTCACCAGTTCGGCAGGCCACCGGGGAGCTGTTTTTT. Its protein product is CASSPVRQATGELFF.

The CDR3 DNA reads as TGTGCCAGCAGACTAGGGGGGGGAAATTCCTACGAGCAGTACTTC. Protein sequence: CASRLGGGNSYEQYF. The chain joins TRBV28 to TRBJ2-7, with a tentative D call TRBD2 (7 bases). The germline CDR1 and CDR2 sequences are MDHEN and SYDVKM. V shed 6 bases and J shed 1 base, with 16 bases lying between them. The CDR3 has 15 residues.

This clone was seen more than once but under ten times. This sequence joins TRBV19 and TRBJ2-6, with a weak D call TRBD2 (7 bases). Trimming left V 9 bases short and J 2 bases short, with 20 bases between. Germline V lookup: CDR1 LNHDA, CDR2 SQIVND (reference sequence). The CDR3 runs to 17 residues. The CDR3 reads CASFGGRIIPGANVLTF. Here the CDR3 DNA reads TGTGCCAGCTTCGGGGGGCGCATAATCCCTGGGGCCAACGTCCTGACTTTC. Looking up the rest from reference TRBV19 and TRBJ2-6 gives the full variable domain: DGGITQSPKYLFRKEGQNVTLSCEQNLNHDAMYWYRQDPGQGLRLIYYSQIVNDFQKGDIAEGYSVSREKKESFPLTVTSAQKNPTAFYLCASFGGRIIPGANVLTFGAGSRLTVL.

The chain recombines TRBV28 with TRBJ1-1, with D unresolved. This CDR3 comprises 14 residues. V lost 3 bases and J 1 base, leaving 9 bases between the germline ends. From germline, CDR1 is MDHEN and CDR2 SYDVKM. Here the CDR3 DNA reads TGTGCCAGCAGTTTTATGGGGAAGAACACTGAAGCTTTCTTT. Its protein product is CASSFMGKNTEAFF.

The chain uses TRBV5-6 and TRBJ1-1; D gene unclear. The V gene's germline CDR1 is SGHDT and CDR2 YYEEEE. There are 11 residues in the CDR3. The V end lost 4 bases, the J end lost 6 bases, and 7 bases lay between the germline ends. CDR3 in amino acids: CASSLGAEAFF. The CDR3 DNA reads as TGTGCCAGCAGCCTGGGAGCTGAAGCTTTCTTT. Variable domain in full (rest from reference TRBV5-6 and TRBJ1-1): DAGVTQSPTHLIKTRGQQVTLRCSPKSGHDTVSWYQQALGQGPQFIFQYYEEEERQRGNFPDRFSGHQFPNYSSELNVNALLLGDSALYLCASSLGAEAFFGQGTRLTVV.

This rearrangement joins TRBV30 to TRBJ1-6; D gene ambiguous. Looked up from germline, CDR1 is GTSNPN and CDR2 is SVGIG (reference sequence). V lost 4 bases to trimming and J lost 7 bases, with 11 bases between them. The CDR3 is 13 amino acids. The CDR3 DNA sequence: TGTGCCTGGAACAAGGGTGGGAATTCACCCCTCCACTTT. Translated, it gives CAWNKGGNSPLHF.

V is TRBV4-3 and J is TRBJ2-7; no clear D. This CDR3 comprises 15 residues. V lost 3 bases and J 3 bases, leaving 15 bases between the germline ends. The germline V gene encodes CDR1 LGHNA and CDR2 YSLEER. The CDR3 DNA is TGCGCCAGCAGCCACTCGGAGACACCAAACTACGAGCAGTACTTC. It translates to CASSHSETPNYEQYF.

The chain recombines TRBV10-1 with TRBJ1-1; a weak D match, TRBD1 (6 bases). V was cut by 3 bases and J by 2 bases, with 13 bases left in between. The CDR3 spans 15 residues. Germline CDR1 reads WNHNN; CDR2 reads SYGVQD (reference sequence). CDR3: CASSDQTGKNTEAFF. The CDR3 nucleotides are TGCGCCAGCAGTGACCAGACAGGCAAAAACACTGAAGCTTTCTTT.

The CDR3 reads CASSLDREGRGAFF. In nucleotides, the CDR3 is TGTGCCAGCAGCCTCGACAGGGAAGGTCGCGGGGCTTTCTTT. The V gene is TRBV6-6, the J gene TRBJ1-1; TRBD1 agrees at 7 bases. Germline assignment: CDR1 MNHNY and CDR2 SVGAGI (reference sequence). The CDR3 is made up of 14 amino acids. V dropped 6 bases and J dropped 11; count of bases not matched to a gene: 15.